The rows below give T cell receptor beta chains drawn from one sample of a study of glioma-infiltrating T cells after dendritic cell vaccination. TCRdb's copy holds only in-frame clones and misses some; the assay was immunoSEQ multiplex PCR. The sample consists of 100,000 or so clones, 85% to 90% of them appearing once. The sequenced sample was blood, obtained after dendritic cell vaccination. These receptors all stem from a human donor with glioblastoma. Both conserved end residues are part of each CDR3. The D gene is left open where the match is weak. Not every row has a clone size; where given, it reads once, few, many or a size class.

D gene	V gene	clone size	J gene	CDR3 DNA	CDR3 protein
-	TRBV6-5	-	TRBJ2-7	TGTGCCAGCGGGAGACAGGCCTACAACACCTACGAGCAGTACTTC	CASGRQAYNTYEQYF
TRBD1	TRBV5-1	-	TRBJ2-7	TGCGCCAGCAGCCGGACGACAGGGGGCCTCTACGAGCAGTACTTC	CASSRTTGGLYEQYF
-	TRBV11-3	once	TRBJ2-2	TGTGCCAGCAGCTTTCGGCGGGAAAACACCGGGGAGCTGTTTTTT	CASSFRRENTGELFF
-	TRBV11-2	once	TRBJ1-1	TGTGCCAGCAGCACCACTTCGGACACTGAAGCTTTCTTT	CASSTTSDTEAFF
TRBD1	TRBV4-2	-	TRBJ1-6	TGTGCCAGCAGCGTGGACAGGGAGAATTCCCCCCTCCACTTT	CASSVDRENSPLHF
TRBD1	TRBV7-3	-	TRBJ2-3	TGTGCCAGCAGTTCAAGACAGGGGACAACAGATACGCAGTATTTT	CASSSRQGTTDTQYF
-	TRBV27	-	TRBJ2-7	TGTGCCAGCAGTAAAAACAGGTTCGAGCAGTACTTC	CASSKNRFEQYF
TRBD1	TRBV29-1	once	TRBJ2-7	TGCAGCGTTGTCCGGACAGGGAGTACCTACGAGCAGTACTTC	CSVVRTGSTYEQYF
-	TRBV11-3	-	TRBJ2-3	TGTGCCAGCAGCTTAGAAGCGGACACAGATACGCAGTATTTT	CASSLEADTDTQYF
-	TRBV2	-	TRBJ1-6	TGTGCCAGCCAGGGAGGTAAGGGGACGGTACCCCTCCACTTT	CASQGGKGTVPLHF
-	TRBV5-1	-	TRBJ2-1	TGCGCCAGCAGTTCTCCAGGGTACAATGAGCAGTTCTTC	CASSSPGYNEQFF
-	TRBV4-1	-	TRBJ1-5	TGCGCCAGCAGGGCAGGAGGGGGCAATCAGCCCCAGCATTTT	CASRAGGGNQPQHF
-	TRBV28	-	TRBJ2-1	TGTGCCAGCGCGCAAGGGGGAACCTACAATGAGCAGTTCTTC	CASAQGGTYNEQFF
-	TRBV29-1	-	TRBJ2-3	TGCGGGGGGGCCAGGGACCAAGATACGCAGTATTTT	CGGARDQDTQYF
TRBD1	TRBV5-1	-	TRBJ1-2	TGCGCCAGCAGCTTGGCAGGACAGGGCACCTATGGCTACACCTTC	CASSLAGQGTYGYTF
TRBD1	TRBV2	-	TRBJ2-1	TGTGCCAGCAGGCCGGGACAGGGGCTTGATGAGCAGTTCTTC	CASRPGQGLDEQFF
TRBD1	TRBV6-5	-	TRBJ2-5	TGTGCCAGCAGTGGCACGGGACAGACAGAGACCCAGTACTTC	CASSGTGQTETQYF
TRBD2	TRBV11-2	-	TRBJ2-3	TGTGCCAGCAGCTTAGGGACTAGCGGAAACACAGATACGCAGTATTTT	CASSLGTSGNTDTQYF
TRBD2	TRBV7-8	once	TRBJ2-7	TGTGCCAGCAGCTTAGCTGCTAGCGGTTCCTACGAGCAGTACTTC	CASSLAASGSYEQYF
TRBD2	TRBV6-1	-	TRBJ2-2	TGTGCCAGCAGTGAACCCCGAGCGGGAGCCTACACCGGGGAGCTGTTTTTT	CASSEPRAGAYTGELFF
TRBD1	TRBV27	-	TRBJ2-7	TGTGCCAGCGGCAAGGACAGGGGGCTAAATGAGCAGTACTTC	CASGKDRGLNEQYF
TRBD1	TRBV4-1	-	TRBJ1-2	TGCGCCAGCACCGCGACAGGGGCGCGTGGTGGCTACACCTTC	CASTATGARGGYTF
TRBD1	TRBV19	-	TRBJ1-4	TGTGCCAGTAGTCCCCGGACAGGGAGGACTGAAAAACTGTTTTTT	CASSPRTGRTEKLFF
TRBD1	TRBV5-6	-	TRBJ2-7	TGTGCCAGCAGCCGCCGGACAGGGGGCTGGGAGCAGTACTTC	CASSRRTGGWEQYF
-	TRBV19	-	TRBJ1-2	TGTGCCAGTAGTGCGGGACTGATAATTAACTATGGCTACACCTTC	CASSAGLIINYGYTF